The T cell receptor beta chain described here comes from a study of blood T cells in healthy people across ages. The second PCR ran about 6 to 11 cycles with a sample-barcoded 5' primer and J-beta primers. TCRdb re-analysed the 5' RACE reads in MiXCR, keeping a single row per CDR3 protein. The table includes fewer than 800,000 distinct CDR3 sequences, about 34% detected once. Comment on this clonotype: One junction end does not reproduce the germline sequence, and a read error may be involved.

This CDR3 is built from 15 residues. CDR1 MDHEN and CDR2 SYDVKM come from the germline V gene. Sequencing used blood. The V and J genes are TRBV28 and TRBJ2-5, with 8 bases identical to TRBD2. The origin of this receptor is a woman older than 75 in good health. The CDR3 bases are TGTGCCATCAGTGAGGGGACTAGGGACCAAGAGACCCAGTACTTC. Translation: CAISEGTRDQETQYF.